Described below is a single TCR beta chain sequence and its context. Its antigen is unidentified. RNA totalling roughly 0.5 to 1 ug underwent reverse transcription with random hexamers. TCRdb processed the immunoSEQ multiplex PCR reads anew with MiXCR; each CDR3 protein has one entry. The sample gives about 130,000 distinct CDR3 sequences, about 95% of which show up once; about 0.18% is in the top ten. This record belongs to a study of CD8 T cells in Susac syndrome. Findings and caveats of the study: CD8+ clonal expansion in Susac was maximal in TEMRA cells and in active patients.

This CDR3 contains 15 residues. CDR1 and CDR2 (germline): LGHDT, YNNKEL (reference sequence). With V trimmed by 4 bases and J by 2 bases, 6 bases remained unmatched. The source of this sequence is a human donor with Susac syndrome. Sequencing used CD8+ T cells from PBMCs. The chain recombines TRBV3-1 with TRBJ2-3; 7 positions match TRBD2. CDR3 DNA: TGTGCCAGCAGCCCGAGGACTAGTACCACAGATACGCAGTATTTT. Protein sequence: CASSPRTSTTDTQYF.